The subject of this entry is one TCR beta chain. This clonotype turned up a few times. Its antigen has not been determined. Nothing much larger sits one base from this clone, and base qualities are not available. These data originate in a study of neurological immune-mediated disorders (dated by TCRdb to about 2019). Context from the whole study: Among the 35 or so multiple sclerosis patients, relapsing-remitting MS was present in around 31 and secondary progressive MS was present in 3. The roughly 110 TCR-beta libraries included longitudinal samples, technical triplicates and paired sorted CD4+ and CD8+ T-cell subsets alongside PBMC samples. The cohort comprised roughly 70 subjects: 15 or so HAM/TSP patients, 35 or so multiple sclerosis patients and 20 healthy controls. Peripheral blood TCR-beta repertoires from patients with HTLV-I-associated myelopathy (HAM/TSP), patients with multiple sclerosis, and healthy controls were compared in the study using UMI-based sequencing. Results and caveats for the whole study, not just this receptor: No association of the MS cluster with clinical or MRI features was observed, and the need for larger cohorts was stated by the authors. No identical CDR3 amino acid sequences were shared among expanded clones across subjects, suggesting private TCR-beta repertoires in all groups. TCR clonal expansion was greatest in HAM/TSP patients and smallest in MS patients, who ranked below even healthy controls. Repertoires from 18 of 34 MS patients were grouped by phylogenetic analysis into a cluster of related CDR3 sequences, suggesting a possible repertoire-level signature.

cDNA synthesis used template-switch 5'RACE with a primer carrying a 10-nucleotide random unique molecular identifier tagging each TCR transcript. Each sequencing run produced over 200 million TCR-beta sequences covering 15-18 subjects. Total RNA was extracted with the RNeasy kit. Using the KAPA Real-time Library Amplification kit, TCR-beta VDJ regions were amplified with primers for the TCR constant region and the 5'RACE anchor. A first PCR added sample indexes and Illumina adaptors, after which a second PCR increased the library yield. After Ampure bead purification, the roughly 650 bp TCR product was size-selected on a 2% E-gel SizeSelection system. Before pooling, library quality was checked on a Bioanalyzer, concentration was measured with Qubit, and libraries were quantified with the Kapa Library Quantification kit. An Illumina HiSeq 2500 was used to sequence the libraries paired-end at 2 x 150 bp. To increase sequence diversity, about 25-30% phiX was spiked into each library pool. As for how the authors treated the data: The quality-filtered reads were processed with the UMI-based MiGEC pipeline, whose error correction step removed more than 80% of the raw TCR sequences. IMGT germline references were used for alignment of VDJ genes, and clonotypes were defined by a unique CDR3 amino acid sequence together with V-J genes. Clonal expansion, Shannon diversity and CDR3 relatedness (CalcPairwiseDistances, ClusterSamples) were evaluated with VDJtools, and phylogenetic trees were built with CLCbio workbench. Clones with at least 8 unique UMIs were defined as expanded, with this threshold being based on coefficient-of-variation modelling across technical triplicates. TCRdb passed the public sequencing reads through fastp at Q25 and MiXCR, retaining productive beta sequences. Every entry covers one CDR3 protein and lists the most common genes and DNA from its rows. These V and J calls rely on TCRdb rather than the paper's analysis. Here the sample has just under 60,000 distinct CDR3 sequences; under 4.5% occur a single time. The top ten clones comprise 3.1% of the sample.

For the unsorted PBMC libraries, 2 million PBMCs were stored in RNAlater at -80 degrees C until RNA extraction and were used to generate the libraries. The multiple sclerosis patients were enrolled in a US clinical protocol that evaluated disease progression with magnetic resonance imaging. PBMCs were separated from peripheral blood using Ficoll-Hypaque density gradient centrifugation and then cryopreserved in liquid nitrogen. Inclusive of the bounding cysteine and phenylalanine, the CDR3 is 13 residues long. Just the 39-base CDR3 DNA is kept, in frame starting at base 1. The germline V gene gives CDR1 as ENHRY and CDR2 as SYGVKD. Deletion took 7 bases off V and 4 bases off J, with a span of 12 bases between the germline ends.

The sequence derives from a woman aged 25 to 39 with multiple sclerosis. Input material: PBMCs. The chain is assembled from TRBV10-3 and TRBJ2-3; the D call is tentative, TRBD1 or TRBD2, as each matches 5 bases. The CDR3 region: CAIKGRMADTQYF. At the DNA level, the sequence is TGTGCCATCAAGGGACGTATGGCAGATACGCAGTATTTT.